This TCR beta chain was sequenced for a study of T cell changes during pregnancy in multiple sclerosis. The CDR3 runs to 14 residues. Germline CDR1 and CDR2: SGDLS and YYNGEE. J gave up 3 bases and V 3 bases, and 5 bases lay outside the gene matches. The data were produced by immunoSEQ multiplex PCR, yet TCRdb's version contains in-frame clones alone and is incomplete. This table holds under 40,000 clones, about nine tenths found once. This TCR was sampled from a female donor in good health, enrolled as a control in a pregnancy study. The sequenced sample was peripheral blood, obtained in the third trimester of pregnancy. The chain carries TRBV9 and TRBJ2-7, with 8 bases identical to TRBD1. CDR3 region: CASSAGQGRYEQYF. CDR3 coding DNA: TGTGCCAGCAGCGCCGGACAGGGACGCTACGAGCAGTACTTC.